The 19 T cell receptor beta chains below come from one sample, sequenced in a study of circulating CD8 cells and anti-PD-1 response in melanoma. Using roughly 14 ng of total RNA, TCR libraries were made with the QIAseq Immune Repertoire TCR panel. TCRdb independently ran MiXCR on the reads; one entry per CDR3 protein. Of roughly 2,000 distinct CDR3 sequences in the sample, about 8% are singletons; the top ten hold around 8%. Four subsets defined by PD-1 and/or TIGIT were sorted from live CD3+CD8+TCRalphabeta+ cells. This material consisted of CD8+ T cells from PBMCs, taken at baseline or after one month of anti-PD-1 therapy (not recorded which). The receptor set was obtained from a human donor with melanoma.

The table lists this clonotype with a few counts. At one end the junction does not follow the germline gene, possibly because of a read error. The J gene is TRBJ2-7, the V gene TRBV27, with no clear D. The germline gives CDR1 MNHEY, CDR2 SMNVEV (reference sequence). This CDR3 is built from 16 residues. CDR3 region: CASSPRAGGSSYGQYF. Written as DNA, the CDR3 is TGTGCCAGCAGTCCCCGGGCCGGCGGAAGCTCCTACGGGCAGTACTTC.

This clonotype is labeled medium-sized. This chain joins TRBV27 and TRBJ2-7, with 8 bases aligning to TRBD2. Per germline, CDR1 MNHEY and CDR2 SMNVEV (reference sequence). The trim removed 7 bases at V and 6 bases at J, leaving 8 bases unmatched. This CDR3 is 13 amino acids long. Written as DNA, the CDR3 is TGTGCCAGCACCCCCCTCGGGGGGGTCGAGCAGTACTTC. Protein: CASTPLGGVEQYF.

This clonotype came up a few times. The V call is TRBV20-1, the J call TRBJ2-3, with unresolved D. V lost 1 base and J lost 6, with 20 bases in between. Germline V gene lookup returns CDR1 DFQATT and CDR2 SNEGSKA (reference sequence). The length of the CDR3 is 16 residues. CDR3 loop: CSARAPGHLVLDTQYF. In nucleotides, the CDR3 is TGCAGTGCTAGAGCCCCGGGCCACCTAGTCTTGGATACGCAGTATTTT.

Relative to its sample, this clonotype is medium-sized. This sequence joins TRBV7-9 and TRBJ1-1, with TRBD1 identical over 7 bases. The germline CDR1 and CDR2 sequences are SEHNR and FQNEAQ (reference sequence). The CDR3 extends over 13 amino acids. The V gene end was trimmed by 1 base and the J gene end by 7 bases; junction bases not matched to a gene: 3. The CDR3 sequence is CASSLVGTVEAFF. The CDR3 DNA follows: TGTGCCAGCAGCTTAGTTGGGACAGTTGAAGCTTTCTTT.

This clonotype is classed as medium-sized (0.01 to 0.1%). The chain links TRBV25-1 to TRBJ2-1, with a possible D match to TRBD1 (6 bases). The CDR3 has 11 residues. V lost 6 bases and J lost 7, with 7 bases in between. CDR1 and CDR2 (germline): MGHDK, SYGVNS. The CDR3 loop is CASSRGNEQFF. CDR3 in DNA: TGTGCCAGCAGCAGGGGAAATGAGCAGTTCTTC.

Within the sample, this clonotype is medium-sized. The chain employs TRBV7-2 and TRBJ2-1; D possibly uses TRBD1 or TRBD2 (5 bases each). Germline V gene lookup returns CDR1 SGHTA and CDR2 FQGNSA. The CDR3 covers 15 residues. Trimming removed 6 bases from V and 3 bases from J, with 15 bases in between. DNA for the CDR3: TGTGCCAGCAGGTTCCGGGACCTAAGCTACAATGAGCAGTTCTTC. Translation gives CASRFRDLSYNEQFF.

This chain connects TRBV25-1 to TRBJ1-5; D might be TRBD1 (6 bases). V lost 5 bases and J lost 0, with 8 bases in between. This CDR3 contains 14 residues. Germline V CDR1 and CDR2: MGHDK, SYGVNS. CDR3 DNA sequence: TGTGCCAGCAGTCCAGGGGTTAGCAATCAGCCCCAGCATTTT. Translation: CASSPGVSNQPQHF.

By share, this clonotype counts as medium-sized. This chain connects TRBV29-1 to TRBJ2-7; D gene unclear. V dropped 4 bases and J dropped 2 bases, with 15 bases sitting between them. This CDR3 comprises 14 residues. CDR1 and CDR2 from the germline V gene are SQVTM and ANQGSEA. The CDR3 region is CSVVVAERTYEQYF. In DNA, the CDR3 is TGCAGCGTTGTGGTGGCAGAAAGGACCTACGAGCAGTACTTC.

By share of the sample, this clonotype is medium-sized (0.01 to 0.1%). The DNA for the CDR3 is TGTGCCAGTAGTATCCGGGACTACGGAAGGGATACGCAGTATTTT. This gives the protein CASSIRDYGRDTQYF. This sequence joins TRBV19 and TRBJ2-3; 7 positions match TRBD2. V lost 3 bases to trimming and J lost 6 bases; unmatched junction nucleotides: 9. CDR3 length equals 15 residues. Looked up from germline, CDR1 is LNHDA and CDR2 is SQIVND (reference sequence).

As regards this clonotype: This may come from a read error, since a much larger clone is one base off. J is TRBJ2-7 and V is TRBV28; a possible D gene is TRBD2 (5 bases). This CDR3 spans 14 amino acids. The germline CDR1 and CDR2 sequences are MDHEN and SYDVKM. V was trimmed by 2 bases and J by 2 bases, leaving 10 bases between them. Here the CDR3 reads CASSLLVGAYEQYF. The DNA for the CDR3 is TGTGCCAGCAGTTTACTAGTGGGAGCCTACGAGCAGTACTTC. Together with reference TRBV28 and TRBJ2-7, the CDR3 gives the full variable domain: DVKVTQSSRYLVKRTGEKVFLECVQDMDHENMFWYRQDPGLGLRLIYFSYDVKMKEKGDIPEGYSVSREKKERFSLILESASTNQTSMYLCASSLLVGAYEQYFGPGTRLTVT.

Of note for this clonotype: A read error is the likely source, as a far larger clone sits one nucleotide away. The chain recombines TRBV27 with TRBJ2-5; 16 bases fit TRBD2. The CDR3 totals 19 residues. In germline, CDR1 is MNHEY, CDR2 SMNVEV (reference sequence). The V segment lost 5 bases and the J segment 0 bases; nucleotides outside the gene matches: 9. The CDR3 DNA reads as TGTGCCAGCAGTGATGCTACCGGGACTAGCGGGAGGGACCAAGAGACCCAGTACTTC. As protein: CASSDATGTSGRDQETQYF.

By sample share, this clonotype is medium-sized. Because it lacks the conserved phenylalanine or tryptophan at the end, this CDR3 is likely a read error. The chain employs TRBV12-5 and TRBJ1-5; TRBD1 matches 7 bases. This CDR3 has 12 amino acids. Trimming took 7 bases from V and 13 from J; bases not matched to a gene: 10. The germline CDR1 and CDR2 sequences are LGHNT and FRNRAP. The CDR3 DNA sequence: TGTGCTAGTGCCCTCGGACAGGCCTTGCAGCATTCT. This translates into CASALGQALQHS.

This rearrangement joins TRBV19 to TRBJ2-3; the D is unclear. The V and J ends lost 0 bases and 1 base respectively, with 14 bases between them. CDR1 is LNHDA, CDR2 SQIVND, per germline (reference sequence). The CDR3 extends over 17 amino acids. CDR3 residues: CASSIDRSVPGTDTQYF. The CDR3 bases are TGTGCCAGTAGTATAGATCGCAGCGTCCCTGGCACAGATACGCAGTATTTT.

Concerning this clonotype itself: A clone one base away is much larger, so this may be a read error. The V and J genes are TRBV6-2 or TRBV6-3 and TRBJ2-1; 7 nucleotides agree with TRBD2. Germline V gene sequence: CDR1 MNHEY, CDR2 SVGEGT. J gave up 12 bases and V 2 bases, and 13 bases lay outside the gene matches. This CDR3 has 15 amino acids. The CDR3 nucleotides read TGTGCCAGCAGTTACCGGGCGGGAGTTAAGTATGGGCAGTTCTTC. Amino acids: CASSYRAGVKYGQFF.

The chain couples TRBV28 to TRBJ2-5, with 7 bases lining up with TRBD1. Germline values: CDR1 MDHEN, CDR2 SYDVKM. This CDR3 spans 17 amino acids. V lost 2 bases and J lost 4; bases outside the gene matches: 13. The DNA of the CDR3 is TGTGCCAGCAGTTTACGCCTAAGGGGGCTAAGTGGAGAGACCCAGTACTTC. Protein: CASSLRLRGLSGETQYF.

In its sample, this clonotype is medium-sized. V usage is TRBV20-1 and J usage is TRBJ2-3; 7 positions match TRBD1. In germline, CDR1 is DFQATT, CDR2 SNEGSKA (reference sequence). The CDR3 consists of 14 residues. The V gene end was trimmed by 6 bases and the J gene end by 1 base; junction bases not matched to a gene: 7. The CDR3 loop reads CSAADRVGTDTQYF. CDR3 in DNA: TGCAGTGCGGCTGACAGGGTCGGCACAGATACGCAGTATTTT.

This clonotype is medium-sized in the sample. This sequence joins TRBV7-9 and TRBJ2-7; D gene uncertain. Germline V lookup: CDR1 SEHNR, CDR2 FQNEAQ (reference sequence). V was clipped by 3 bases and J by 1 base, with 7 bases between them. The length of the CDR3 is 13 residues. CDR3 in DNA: TGTGCCAGCAGCTTTGTTGGTTCCTACGAGCAGTACTTC. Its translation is CASSFVGSYEQYF.

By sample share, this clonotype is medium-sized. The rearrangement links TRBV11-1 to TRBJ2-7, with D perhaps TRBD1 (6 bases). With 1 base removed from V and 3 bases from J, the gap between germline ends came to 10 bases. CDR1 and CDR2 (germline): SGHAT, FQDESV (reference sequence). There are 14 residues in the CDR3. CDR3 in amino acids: CASSLDPDSYEQYF. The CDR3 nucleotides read TGTGCCAGCAGCTTAGATCCGGACAGCTACGAGCAGTACTTC.

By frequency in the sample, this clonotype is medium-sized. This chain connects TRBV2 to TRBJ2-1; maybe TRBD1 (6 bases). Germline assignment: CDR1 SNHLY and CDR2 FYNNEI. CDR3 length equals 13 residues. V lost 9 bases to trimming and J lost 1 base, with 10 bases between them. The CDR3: CAREGGSYNEQFF. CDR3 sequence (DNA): TGTGCCAGGGAAGGGGGTTCCTACAATGAGCAGTTCTTC.